The 2 T cell receptor beta chains below come from one sample, sequenced in a study of cytomegalovirus exposure and HLA in healthy donors. In the PCR, 60 Vbeta and 13 Jbeta primers were used. Data came from immunoSEQ multiplex PCR; TCRdb stores just in-frame clones and leaves some out. The repertoire includes 36,000 or so clones, more than 65% of them detected once, and 3.5% to 4% sits in the top ten. Sequencing was performed on PBMCs. Receptors originate from a woman under 30 in good health and CMV-seronegative.

V and J are TRBV14 and TRBJ1-2; D perhaps matches TRBD1 (5 bases). The CDR3 totals 14 residues. Germline CDR1 reads SGHDN; CDR2 reads FVKESK. The ends were cut back, 1 base at V and 7 bases at J, with 13 bases in the middle. This CDR3 is CASSQVGGTCGYTF. The DNA for the CDR3 is TGTGCCAGCAGCCAAGTTGGGGGGACCTGTGGCTACACCTTC.

The chain recombines TRBV6-1 with TRBJ2-1; no firm D call. CDR3 length equals 14 residues. V was pared by 7 bases and J by 7 bases, with 17 bases between. Germline CDR1 and CDR2: MNHNS and SASEGT. The CDR3 here is CASTVNPPWNEQFF. The CDR3 region has the DNA TGTGCCAGCACGGTGAACCCCCCGTGGAATGAGCAGTTCTTC.